The 29 T cell receptor beta chains in this list originate from one sample, sequenced in a study of blood T cell repertoires in COVID-19. Using immunoSEQ multiplex PCR, the repertoire was profiled, and TCRdb retains in-frame clones only, with some absent. Of under 250,000 clones listed, 88% are singletons. What was sequenced was PBMCs or T cells enriched from blood (not recorded which). Receptor source: a woman aged 40 to 55 who had been exposed to COVID-19.

This chain links TRBV27 with TRBJ2-1; 8 bases fit TRBD1. Germline assignment: CDR1 MNHEY and CDR2 SMNVEV (reference sequence). Losses at the gene ends were 3 bases for V and 4 bases for J; bases not matched to a gene: 5. The CDR3 runs to 15 residues. CDR3 DNA sequence: TGTGCCAGCAGTTTCAGGACAGGGACTTACAATGAGCAGTTCTTC. Amino acids: CASSFRTGTYNEQFF.

The rearrangement links TRBV28 to TRBJ2-1; possible D gene TRBD2, 5 bases. This CDR3 region has 13 residues. The V and J ends lost 7 bases and 5 bases respectively, with 12 bases between them. Germline loops: CDR1 MDHEN, CDR2 SYDVKM. This CDR3 is CASNPGNDNEQFF. CDR3 in DNA: TGTGCCAGCAACCCGGGGAACGACAATGAGCAGTTCTTC.

V is TRBV27 and J is TRBJ1-2, with TRBD1 as a possible D gene (6 bases). The CDR3 runs to 15 residues. Germline CDR1 is MNHEY and CDR2 is SMNVEV (reference sequence). Trimming stripped 5 bases from V and 4 bases from J, with 17 bases between. The CDR3 DNA sequence: TGTGCCAGCAGTCTTCAGGGGTTTAATAGCTATGGCTACACCTTC. As protein: CASSLQGFNSYGYTF.

This chain connects TRBV6-5 to TRBJ2-1; TRBD2 matches 15 bases. The CDR3 consists of 15 residues. Unmatched junction bases numbered 4, after V lost 6 bases and J lost 7 bases. Germline V gives CDR1 MNHEY, CDR2 SVGAGI. CDR3 region: CASSPGLAGGNEQFF. CDR3 bases: TGTGCCAGCAGCCCGGGACTAGCGGGGGGTAATGAGCAGTTCTTC.

V and J are TRBV5-6 and TRBJ2-2; 7 nucleotides match TRBD1. The CDR3 is 16 residues long. The germline V gene has CDR1 SGHDT and CDR2 YYEEEE. V was pared by 2 bases and J by 2 bases, with 6 bases of the junction left unmatched. This CDR3 is CASSFRQGSNTGELFF. CDR3 in DNA: TGTGCCAGCAGCTTTCGACAGGGAAGTAACACCGGGGAGCTGTTTTTT.

The chain combines TRBV2 with TRBJ2-1, with D uncertain. Germline-derived CDR1 and CDR2 are SNHLY and FYNNEI. Deletions cut 8 bases from V and 0 bases from J, with 8 bases between. The CDR3 is 13 residues long. The CDR3 region has the DNA TGTGCCAGCGAGGCAGACTCCTACAATGAGCAGTTCTTC. Its protein is CASEADSYNEQFF.

This chain joins TRBV6-6 and TRBJ2-5; the D gene is possibly TRBD1 (6 bases). Germline V gene sequence: CDR1 MNHNY, CDR2 SVGAGI (reference sequence). Trimming removed 9 bases from V and 5 bases from J, with 13 bases in between. The CDR3 runs 12 residues. The CDR3 loop reads CASSGVMETQYF. The CDR3 coding sequence is TGTGCCAGTTCAGGGGTTATGGAGACCCAGTACTTC.

V and J are TRBV30 and TRBJ2-2; D is possibly TRBD1 (5 bases). The CDR3 has 14 amino acids. Germline CDR1 GTSNPN, CDR2 SVGIG (reference sequence). Trimming took off 7 bases at V and 0 bases at J, with 12 bases between the two ends. The CDR3 sequence: CALNQGTNTGELFF. For the CDR3, the DNA is TGTGCCTTGAACCAGGGTACGAACACCGGGGAGCTGTTTTTT.

V gene TRBV7-9 combines with J gene TRBJ1-6; D is undetermined. Germline V gene sequence: CDR1 SEHNR, CDR2 FQNEAQ (reference sequence). The germline V and J ends were trimmed by 0 bases and 8 bases, with 11 bases remaining between them. CDR3 length: 15 amino acids. CDR3 nucleotide sequence: TGTGCCAGCAGCTTAGCAACGGGTCTAGATTCACCCCTCCACTTT. It specifies CASSLATGLDSPLHF.

This chain links TRBV4-1 with TRBJ1-2; D not certain. The germline V gene has CDR1 MGHRA and CDR2 YSYEKL. This CDR3 comprises 15 residues. V lost 0 bases to trimming and J lost 3 bases, with 11 bases between them. DNA of the CDR3: TGCGCCAGCAGCCAAGACCGTGTGACATACTATGGCTACACCTTC. It yields the protein CASSQDRVTYYGYTF.

The V call is TRBV4-2, the J call TRBJ2-2, with D tentatively TRBD1 (6 bases). This CDR3 region has 11 residues. Germline V gene data show CDR1 as LGHNA and CDR2 as YNFKEQ. V gave up 10 bases and J gave up 5 bases, with 8 bases separating them. Here the CDR3 DNA reads TGTGCCACAGGGGAGACCGGGGAGCTGTTTTTT. Translating it yields CATGETGELFF.

The rearrangement joins TRBV27 to TRBJ2-7, with 7 bases aligning to TRBD1. The CDR3 is 14 amino acids. Germline V gives CDR1 MNHEY, CDR2 SMNVEV (reference sequence). V dropped 8 bases and J dropped 6; count of bases not matched to a gene: 13. CDR3 residues: CASHGRTGGAEQYF. The CDR3 bases are TGTGCCAGCCACGGACGGACAGGCGGCGCCGAGCAGTACTTC.

V gene TRBV9 combines with J gene TRBJ1-1, with D possibly TRBD1 on 5 matching bases. There are 14 residues in the CDR3. Trimming removed 0 bases from V and 4 bases from J, with 10 bases in between. CDR1 and CDR2 from the germline V gene are SGDLS and YYNGEE. CDR3 sequence: CASSVEGGVTEAFF. CDR3 in DNA: TGTGCCAGCAGCGTAGAAGGAGGGGTCACTGAAGCTTTCTTT.

The rearrangement links TRBV6-2 or TRBV6-3 to TRBJ1-1; 11 bases line up with TRBD1. From germline, CDR1 is MNHEY and CDR2 SVGEGT. The junction had 12 bases not matched to a gene; V was cut back by 2 bases and J by 4 bases. CDR3 length: 18 residues. CDR3 sequence: CASSYQAIGTGGSTEAFF. In nucleotides, the CDR3 is TGTGCCAGCAGTTACCAAGCAATAGGGACAGGGGGATCCACTGAAGCTTTCTTT.

The CDR3 region is CASSIAGGSYEQYF. CDR3 nucleotide sequence: TGTGCCAGTAGTATAGCGGGGGGAAGCTACGAGCAGTACTTC. V is TRBV19 and J is TRBJ2-7; 7 bases fit TRBD2. V was pared by 1 base and J by 3 bases, with 3 bases of the junction left unmatched. CDR1 is LNHDA and CDR2 is SQIVND in the germline V gene (reference sequence). The CDR3 length is 14 residues.

This clone has only one observation. The chain has TRBV15 and TRBJ2-7; D is unclear. The V end was cut by 3 bases, the J end by 6 bases, with 9 bases between. This CDR3 is built from 12 residues. Germline V lookup: CDR1 LNHNV, CDR2 YYDKDF (reference sequence). The chain's CDR3 is CATSRFPLEQYF. The CDR3 DNA is TGTGCCACCAGCAGGTTCCCCCTCGAGCAGTACTTC.

The chain joins TRBV7-8 to TRBJ2-3; a possible D gene is TRBD2 (6 bases). V dropped 5 bases and J dropped 9 bases, with 18 bases sitting between them. The germline V gene encodes CDR1 SGHVS and CDR2 FQNEAQ. This CDR3 has 14 amino acids. DNA for the CDR3: TGTGCCAGCAGCCCCGCGGGTAGCGGCCACACGCAGTATTTT. Protein: CASSPAGSGHTQYF.

The chain uses TRBV27 and TRBJ1-5, with D uncertain. From germline, CDR1 is MNHEY and CDR2 SMNVEV (reference sequence). There are 16 residues in the CDR3. Trimming took off 2 bases at V and 0 bases at J, with 11 bases between the two ends. CDR3 sequence reads: CASSLGSGNSNQPQHF. The CDR3 DNA reads TGTGCCAGCAGTTTAGGGAGTGGGAATAGCAATCAGCCCCAGCATTTT.

V is TRBV25-1 and J is TRBJ2-2; tentative D call: TRBD2 (5 bases). Trimming removed 5 bases at V and 9 bases at J, with 25 bases between. Germline V CDR1 and CDR2: MGHDK, SYGVNS. CDR3 length equals 17 residues. The CDR3 DNA sequence: TGTGCCAGCAGTCGTACAACGGGATCCCCTCAAGGGCGGGAGCTGTTTTTT. It encodes CASSRTTGSPQGRELFF.

The chain combines TRBV19 with TRBJ2-2; D is possibly TRBD2 (5 bases). This CDR3 contains 18 residues. The V end was cut by 1 base, the J end by 0 bases, with 15 bases between. Germline V gene lookup returns CDR1 LNHDA and CDR2 SQIVND (reference sequence). The DNA for the CDR3 is TGTGCCAGTAGTATAGGCCCAGGAGGCCCCGCGAACACCGGGGAGCTGTTTTTT. This translates into CASSIGPGGPANTGELFF.

The chain is built from TRBV5-5 and TRBJ2-7; possible D gene TRBD2, 6 bases. CDR1 and CDR2 from the germline V gene are SGHKS and YYEKEE (reference sequence). V lost 2 bases and J lost 7, with 16 bases in between. The CDR3 has 14 amino acids. The CDR3: CASSLEPTGSEQYF. DNA for the CDR3: TGTGCCAGCAGCTTAGAGCCAACCGGGAGTGAGCAGTACTTC.

This rearrangement joins TRBV6-5 to TRBJ2-3; 7 nucleotides align to TRBD1. The V gene end was trimmed by 6 bases and the J gene end by 4 bases; junction bases not matched to a gene: 7. The CDR3 is made up of 14 amino acids. CDR1 is MNHEY, CDR2 SVGAGI, per germline. The CDR3 DNA follows: TGTGCCAGCAGCCTCCGGACAGGAGCAGATACGCAGTATTTT. Amino acids: CASSLRTGADTQYF.

This chain connects TRBV28 to TRBJ2-5, with D maybe TRBD1 (8 bases). Germline assignment: CDR1 MDHEN and CDR2 SYDVKM. CDR3 size: 15 residues. Trimming removed 6 bases at V and 4 bases at J, with 18 bases between. CDR3 in DNA: TGTGCCAGCAGGTCTAGGACAGGGAGGGGAGAGACCCAGTACTTC. Residues: CASRSRTGRGETQYF. Filled out from reference TRBV28 and TRBJ2-5, the complete variable domain reads DVKVTQSSRYLVKRTGEKVFLECVQDMDHENMFWYRQDPGLGLRLIYFSYDVKMKEKGDIPEGYSVSREKKERFSLILESASTNQTSMYLCASRSRTGRGETQYFGPGTRLLVL.

This chain uses TRBV7-2 with TRBJ2-5; 7 nucleotides align to TRBD2. V shed 4 bases, J shed 4 bases, and the junction held 12 bases outside the gene matches. CDR3 length: 16 residues. Germline V gene sequence: CDR1 SGHTA, CDR2 FQGNSA. The CDR3 reads CASSSVRAGSGETQYF. The DNA of the CDR3 is TGTGCCAGCAGCTCCGTCAGAGCGGGATCAGGAGAGACCCAGTACTTC.

V usage is TRBV24-1 and J usage is TRBJ1-2, with D perhaps matching TRBD1 (5 bases). CDR1 and CDR2 (germline): KGHDR, SFDVKD. The V gene lost 3 bases and the J gene lost 0 bases, with 7 bases spanning the gap. This CDR3 is 14 amino acids long. As DNA, the CDR3 is TGTGCCACCAGTGATGGCAGGGCTAACTATGGCTACACCTTC. It translates to CATSDGRANYGYTF.

The V and J genes are TRBV24-1 and TRBJ2-2, with 9 bases aligning to TRBD2. The CDR3 covers 15 residues. The germline gives CDR1 KGHDR, CDR2 SFDVKD. V shed 7 bases, J shed 1 base, and the junction held 3 bases outside the gene matches. In DNA, the CDR3 is TGTGCCACCAGCCGTAGCGGGAGGAACACCGGGGAGCTGTTTTTT. This codes for CATSRSGRNTGELFF.

J is TRBJ2-3 and V is TRBV29-1; possibly TRBD2 for D (5 bases). Between the trimmed V and J ends, which lost 6 bases and 4 bases, there was a span of 14 bases. The CDR3 spans 13 residues. The germline V gene encodes CDR1 SQVTM and CDR2 ANQGSEA. CDR3 nucleotides: TGCAGCGTCCACGGAGGAATCCCAGATACGCAGTATTTT. Protein product: CSVHGGIPDTQYF.

The chain carries TRBV19 and TRBJ1-5; D is undetermined. The CDR3 sequence is 14 residues long. Trimming took 3 bases from V and 2 from J, leaving 8 bases between them. The germline V gene encodes CDR1 LNHDA and CDR2 SQIVND (reference sequence). For the CDR3, the DNA is TGTGCCAGTAGTATGATCGGGGGCAATCAGCCCCAGCATTTT. Protein product: CASSMIGGNQPQHF.

This clone appeared a single time. V usage is TRBV11-3 and J usage is TRBJ1-4; 7 positions match TRBD1. Unmatched junction bases numbered 18, after V lost 5 bases and J lost 6 bases. There are 18 residues in the CDR3. Germline assignment: CDR1 SGHNT and CDR2 YENEEA. The CDR3 protein is CASSPGTARSGGDEKLFF. CDR3 nucleotide sequence: TGTGCCAGCAGCCCAGGGACAGCGCGGTCCGGAGGGGATGAAAAACTGTTTTTT. The full variable domain, with the rest looked up from reference TRBV11-3 and TRBJ1-4, is EAGVVQSPRYKIIEKKQPVAFWCNPISGHNTLYWYLQNLGQGPELLIRYENEEAVDDSQLPKDRFSAERLKGVDSTLKIQPAELGDSAVYLCASSPGTARSGGDEKLFFGSGTQLSVL.